The clone carrying this TCR beta chain was counted ten times or more. What it recognizes is unknown. This specimen comes from a study of spatial heterogeneity in lung cancer. Time point meaning: sample taken at primary tumor resection. The germline gives CDR1 KGHSH, CDR2 LQKENI. The CDR3 runs 14 residues. The ends lost 4 bases at V and 4 bases at J; junction bases unmatched: 4. Regarding the study as a whole: Tumors with more nonsynonymous mutations had more expanded intratumoral alpha and beta TCRs.

Every TCR cDNA molecule bore its own unique molecular identifier. TCRdb independently ran MiXCR on the 5' RACE reads; one entry per CDR3 protein. The sample records roughly 10,000 distinct CDR3 sequences, about 6.7% being singletons. The sequence was collected from a male donor with early-stage non-small cell lung cancer. The source was lung tumor tissue, collected at surgery. The genes are TRBV18 and TRBJ2-5, with TRBD1 matching over 9 bases. CDR3 nucleotides: TGTGCCAGCTCACAGGACAGGGGTCCAGAGACCCAGTACTTC. It codes for CASSQDRGPETQYF.